This T cell receptor (beta chain) was recovered during a study of identical twins. The CDR3 extends over 15 amino acids. Germline values: CDR1 SNHLY, CDR2 FYNNEI. In the case of this clonotype: Relative to the germline gene, one junction end is altered; a read error may explain this.

A universal primer site was created by template switching, with the cDNA bearing unique molecular identifiers. TCRdb re-called the 5' RACE reads through MiXCR, storing one row per CDR3 protein. Of 300,000 to 400,000 distinct CDR3 sequences detected, roughly 12% appear once; the ten largest clones hold 7.2%. These records were also assigned to another study, of yellow fever vaccine responses in identical twins.

V and J are TRBV2 and TRBJ2-2, with TRBD1 matching over 8 bases. The source of this sequence is a woman aged 18-30 years in good health. Input material: CD8+ T cells sorted from blood. CDR3 protein: CAGSDGQGMTGELFF. DNA for the CDR3: TGTGCCGGCAGTGATGGACAGGGAATGACCGGGGAGCTGTTTTTT.